One sample yielded the 30 T cell receptor beta chains listed below, sequenced in a study of post-analysis software for immune sequencing data. For these receptors, no antigen is known. Findings of the study overall: Controls had lower frequencies than patients of five or six TRBV segments, which included TRBV5-6, TRBV5-1 and TRBV20-1.

The TCR beta cDNA libraries contained unique molecular identifiers. TCRdb reprocessed the PCR reads via MiXCR and lists one record per CDR3 protein. Of approximately 460,000 distinct CDR3 sequences listed, approximately 46% were seen once; the top ten hold about an eighth. Sample: blood. Receptors originate from a girl aged 10 to 17 with multiple sclerosis.

This clonotype has a handful of counts. V is TRBV20-1 and J is TRBJ2-7, with D possibly matching TRBD2 (6 bases). Per germline, CDR1 DFQATT and CDR2 SNEGSKA (reference sequence). V dropped 5 bases and J dropped 6 bases, with 14 bases sitting between them. The CDR3 is 12 residues long. The CDR3 sequence is CSAGSGITEQYF. CDR3 bases: TGCAGTGCTGGTAGCGGAATCACCGAGCAGTACTTC.

The V and J genes are TRBV24-1 and TRBJ1-1; possible D gene TRBD1, 5 bases. The CDR3 runs to 13 residues. CDR1 is KGHDR, CDR2 SFDVKD, per germline. V was clipped by 8 bases and J by 7 bases, with 16 bases between them. This CDR3 is CATTAPWGDEAFF. DNA of the CDR3: TGTGCCACCACCGCGCCCTGGGGCGATGAAGCTTTCTTT.

The J gene is TRBJ2-1, the V gene TRBV28, with TRBD2 identical over 12 bases. The CDR3 runs to 19 residues. The germline CDR1 and CDR2 sequences are MDHEN and SYDVKM. The junction had 13 bases not matched to a gene; V was cut back by 2 bases and J by 5 bases. The CDR3, as DNA: TGTGCCAGCAGTTTAAATGCCCTTCCGACTAGCGGGAGTAACAATGAGCAGTTCTTC. Translation: CASSLNALPTSGSNNEQFF.

About this clonotype itself: An end of the junction differs from the germline gene, which may be a read error. The genes are TRBV29-1 and TRBJ2-1, with D perhaps TRBD2 (5 bases). The CDR3 extends over 14 amino acids. Germline V gene data show CDR1 as SQVTM and CDR2 as ANQGSEA. CDR3 loop: CSVEGSSSYNERFF. In nucleotides, the CDR3 is TGCAGCGTTGAAGGTTCTAGCTCCTACAATGAGCGGTTCTTC.

There are many counts of this clonotype. The V call is TRBV5-1, the J call TRBJ2-1, with 7 bases matching TRBD2. The J segment lost 4 bases and the V segment lost 4 bases, leaving 5 bases of the junction unmatched. Looked up from germline, CDR1 is SGHRS and CDR2 is YFSETQ. The CDR3 runs 14 residues. The CDR3 here is CASSTGGGYNEQFF. The CDR3 DNA sequence: TGCGCCAGCAGCACTGGGGGGGGTTACAATGAGCAGTTCTTC.

There are a few counts of this clonotype. The chain carries TRBV4-1 and TRBJ2-3; D is uncertain. The CDR3 consists of 13 residues. Germline-derived CDR1 and CDR2 are MGHRA and YSYEKL. Between the trimmed V and J ends, which lost 0 bases and 7 bases, there was a span of 8 bases. CDR3 in amino acids: CASSQDSRNTQYF. The CDR3 coding sequence is TGCGCCAGCAGCCAAGATAGCCGGAATACGCAGTATTTT.

This clonotype has only a few counts. The chain uses TRBV3-1 and TRBJ2-1; D perhaps matches TRBD2 (6 bases). V dropped 4 bases and J dropped 3 bases, with 10 bases sitting between them. This CDR3 has 14 residues. The V gene's germline CDR1 is LGHDT and CDR2 YNNKEL (reference sequence). The CDR3 nucleotides read TGTGCCAGCAGCCCGACCGGGGGCTACAATGAGCAGTTCTTC. This translates into CASSPTGGYNEQFF.

V gene TRBV9 combines with J gene TRBJ1-4, with D unresolved. V was clipped by 4 bases and J by 5 bases, with 6 bases between them. This CDR3 has 12 residues. The V gene's germline CDR1 is SGDLS and CDR2 YYNGEE. The chain's CDR3 is CASSRVNEKLFF. In nucleotides, the CDR3 is TGTGCCAGCAGCAGGGTCAATGAAAAACTGTTTTTT.

This chain links TRBV10-3 with TRBJ1-5; D gene unclear. The CDR3 is made up of 15 amino acids. V shed 0 bases and J shed 4 bases, with 10 bases lying between them. Germline CDR1 ENHRY, CDR2 SYGVKD. The CDR3 loop reads CAISESTGQNQPQHF. The CDR3 DNA follows: TGTGCCATCAGTGAGTCGACTGGTCAGAATCAGCCCCAGCATTTT.

This clonotype was recorded at least ten times. V and J are TRBV20-1 and TRBJ2-1, with TRBD2 identical over 11 bases. The CDR3 length is 16 residues. Looked up from germline, CDR1 is DFQATT and CDR2 is SNEGSKA (reference sequence). J was trimmed by 5 bases and V by 0 bases; bases with no gene match: 6. Written as DNA, the CDR3 is TGCAGTGCTAGAGATCCGCTAGCGGGAGGCCACAATGAGCAGTTCTTC. Translation gives CSARDPLAGGHNEQFF.

This chain connects TRBV5-5 to TRBJ2-4; unclear D gene. CDR1 is SGHKS and CDR2 is YYEKEE in the germline V gene (reference sequence). The CDR3 sequence is 12 residues long. Trimming shortened V by 1 base and J by 12 bases, and 11 bases separated the two germline ends. CDR3 loop: CASSLLGRDQYF. The DNA for the CDR3 is TGTGCCAGCAGCTTGTTGGGCAGAGATCAGTACTTC.

This sequence joins TRBV7-9 and TRBJ2-5; D may correspond to TRBD1 or TRBD2 (5 bases each). The germline CDR1 and CDR2 sequences are SEHNR and FQNEAQ (reference sequence). The CDR3 sequence is 16 residues long. The ends were cut back, 1 base at V and 5 bases at J, with 17 bases in the middle. Here the CDR3 DNA reads TGTGCCAGCAGCTTAGGTACGGGACCGCTACAGGAGACCCAGTACTTC. It is translated as CASSLGTGPLQETQYF.

The chain recombines TRBV5-4 with TRBJ2-3, with D perhaps TRBD1 (6 bases). V was trimmed by 1 base and J by 5 bases, leaving 8 bases between them. Germline V gives CDR1 SGHNT, CDR2 YYREEE (reference sequence). The CDR3 runs to 13 residues. CDR3 sequence reads: CASSLRGGDTQYF. As DNA, the CDR3 is TGTGCCAGCAGCTTGAGAGGGGGAGATACGCAGTATTTT.

This clonotype was counted a few times. This chain links TRBV9 with TRBJ2-1, with TRBD2 identical over 12 bases. The germline V gene encodes CDR1 SGDLS and CDR2 YYNGEE. This CDR3 is 16 amino acids long. Germline trimming cut 4 bases from V and 2 bases from J; bases unmatched to any gene: 4. Written as DNA, the CDR3 is TGTGCCAGCAGCATCTGGACTAGCGGGGCCTACAATGAGCAGTTCTTC. Its translation: CASSIWTSGAYNEQFF.

J is TRBJ2-3 and V is TRBV5-1, with a possible D match to TRBD1 (5 bases). The CDR3 is 15 amino acids. Germline assignment: CDR1 SGHRS and CDR2 YFSETQ. V lost 1 base, J lost 0 bases, and 9 bases lay in between. CDR3 nucleotides: TGCGCCAGCAGCTTGACACAGGCCAGCACAGATACGCAGTATTTT. Its translation is CASSLTQASTDTQYF. The full variable domain, in which reference TRBV5-1 and TRBJ2-3 provide the parts outside the CDR3, is KAGVTQTPRYLIKTRGQQVTLSCSPISGHRSVSWYQQTPGQGLQFLFEYFSETQRNKGNFPGRFSGRQFSNSRSEMNVSTLELGDSALYLCASSLTQASTDTQYFGPGTRLTVL.

This clonotype was picked up a small number of times. The chain joins TRBV7-3 to TRBJ2-1, with 10 bases matching TRBD1. In germline, CDR1 is SGHTA, CDR2 FQGTGA. The CDR3 runs 16 residues. V lost 5 bases and J lost 6; bases outside the gene matches: 10. The DNA of the CDR3 is TGTGCCAGCAGCGACACTCGGACAGGGGGTTTCAATGAGCAGTTCTTC. Its protein is CASSDTRTGGFNEQFF.

The gene calls are TRBV12-3 or TRBV12-4 and TRBJ2-7; D is possibly TRBD2 (6 bases). V gave up 1 base and J gave up 3 bases, with 13 bases separating them. The CDR3 covers 15 residues. The CDR3: CASSLGGDGDYEQYF. CDR3 in DNA: TGTGCCAGCAGTTTAGGGGGGGACGGGGACTACGAGCAGTACTTC.

The chain carries TRBV5-1 and TRBJ1-2; TRBD1 agrees at 7 bases. Germline CDR1 SGHRS, CDR2 YFSETQ. J lost 6 bases, V lost 4 bases, and 12 bases had no gene match. The CDR3 has 15 amino acids. This CDR3 is CASSAGVTGINGYTF. Written as DNA, the CDR3 is TGCGCCAGCAGCGCCGGAGTGACAGGGATTAATGGCTACACCTTC.

This chain links TRBV28 with TRBJ2-7; 9 bases are a match to TRBD2. The CDR3 extends over 14 amino acids. Germline lookup yields CDR1 MDHEN and CDR2 SYDVKM. Trimming took 2 bases from V and 3 from J; bases not matched to a gene: 2. CDR3 in DNA: TGTGCCAGCAGTTTAGGCGGGAGGGACTACGAGCAGTACTTC. Amino acids: CASSLGGRDYEQYF. Looking up the rest from reference TRBV28 and TRBJ2-7 gives the full variable domain: DVKVTQSSRYLVKRTGEKVFLECVQDMDHENMFWYRQDPGLGLRLIYFSYDVKMKEKGDIPEGYSVSREKKERFSLILESASTNQTSMYLCASSLGGRDYEQYFGPGTRLTVT.

The V gene is TRBV3-1, the J gene TRBJ2-5, with unresolved D. The CDR3 runs 13 residues. Trimming left V 0 bases short and J 4 bases short, with 6 bases between. Germline CDR1 is LGHDT and CDR2 is YNNKEL (reference sequence). As DNA, the CDR3 is TGTGCCAGCAGCCAAGAAGTGCGAGAGACCCAGTACTTC. It is translated as CASSQEVRETQYF.

The J gene is TRBJ2-4, the V gene TRBV5-1; 8 positions agree with TRBD2. The J call may be wrong; the DNA end is better matched by TRBJ2-5. Germline V CDR1 and CDR2: SGHRS, YFSETQ. CDR3 length: 14 amino acids. This chain's CDR3 is CASSQGTSQETQYF. DNA for the CDR3: TGCGCCAGCAGCCAAGGGACTAGCCAAGAGACCCAGTACTTC.

The V call is TRBV12-3 or TRBV12-4, the J call TRBJ2-7; TRBD1 might be the D (6 bases). The length of the CDR3 is 14 residues. The V gene lost 5 bases and the J gene lost 5 bases, with 16 bases spanning the gap. CDR3 nucleotides: TGTGCCAGCAGTCCGATCGGGACAACTGACGAGCAGTACTTC. Residues: CASSPIGTTDEQYF.

This clonotype was detected a few times. Its ends do not fully match the called genes, so a read error is possible. This rearrangement joins TRBV27 to TRBJ2-1; TRBD2 might be the D (6 bases). The germline gives CDR1 MNHEY, CDR2 SMNVEV (reference sequence). The CDR3 spans 14 residues. The CDR3 coding sequence is TGTGCCGGCAGTTTAGACTTGGGGGGATATGAGCAGTTCTTC. The encoded protein is CAGSLDLGGYEQFF.

This rearrangement joins TRBV4-1 to TRBJ1-1; 7 bases are a match to TRBD1. The CDR3 runs 16 residues. Germline-derived CDR1 and CDR2 are MGHRA and YSYEKL. V shed 4 bases and J 0 bases; nucleotides not matched to a gene: 8. The CDR3 nucleotides read TGCGCCAGCAGCCCCCAACAGGGGATACTGAACACTGAAGCTTTCTTT. As protein: CASSPQQGILNTEAFF.

This clonotype was picked up a small number of times. The V call is TRBV5-1, the J call TRBJ2-6, with D possibly being TRBD1 (6 bases). Germline CDR1 reads SGHRS; CDR2 reads YFSETQ. This CDR3 has 20 residues. Trimming pared 0 bases from V and 2 bases from J, leaving 21 bases between. CDR3 DNA: TGCGCCAGCAGCTTGGGCCTCCTCTCCTTGGACAGACCTGGGGCCAACGTCCTGACTTTC. This translates into CASSLGLLSLDRPGANVLTF.

V is TRBV20-1 and J is TRBJ2-7; 9 bases are a match to TRBD2. CDR1 is DFQATT and CDR2 is SNEGSKA in the germline V gene (reference sequence). The J segment lost 0 bases and the V segment lost 1 base, leaving 1 base of the junction unmatched. The CDR3 consists of 14 residues. The CDR3 spells CSARGLAASYEQYF. The CDR3 nucleotides are TGCAGTGCTAGAGGACTAGCGGCCTCCTACGAGCAGTACTTC.

This clonotype was detected a few times. This chain uses TRBV7-2 with TRBJ2-7; D gene uncertain. Germline values: CDR1 SGHTA, CDR2 FQGNSA. Trimming took off 1 base at V and 0 bases at J, with 7 bases between the two ends. The CDR3 contains 14 residues. The CDR3 sequence is CASSLGIHSYEQYF. The CDR3 DNA sequence: TGTGCCAGCAGCTTAGGGATTCACTCCTACGAGCAGTACTTC.

The sample holds a few counts of this clonotype. This chain connects TRBV6-2 or TRBV6-3 to TRBJ2-1; 7 bases map to TRBD2. The CDR3 loop spans 15 amino acids. The V segment lost 5 bases and the J segment 3 bases; nucleotides outside the gene matches: 7. CDR1 MNHEY and CDR2 SVGEGT come from the germline V gene. The CDR3 reads CASSGSSGNYNEQFF. The CDR3 region has the DNA TGTGCCAGCAGTGGCTCTAGCGGAAACTACAATGAGCAGTTCTTC.

The chain carries TRBV11-1 and TRBJ2-3; D call uncertain. CDR1 is SGHAT, CDR2 FQDESV, per germline (reference sequence). CDR3 length: 15 amino acids. V was pared by 5 bases and J by 2 bases, with 14 bases between. The CDR3 loop reads CASSGSLSHTDTQYF. CDR3 bases: TGTGCCAGCAGCGGAAGTCTCTCCCACACAGATACGCAGTATTTT.

The CDR3 spells CASSQPGLFSGANVLTF. As DNA, the CDR3 is TGTGCCAGCAGCCAACCGGGACTTTTCTCTGGGGCCAACGTCCTGACTTTC. The genes are TRBV14 and TRBJ2-6; D is perhaps TRBD2 (6 bases). Trimming left V 2 bases short and J 0 bases short, with 11 bases between. The CDR3 contains 17 residues. Per the germline V gene, CDR1 is SGHDN and CDR2 is FVKESK.